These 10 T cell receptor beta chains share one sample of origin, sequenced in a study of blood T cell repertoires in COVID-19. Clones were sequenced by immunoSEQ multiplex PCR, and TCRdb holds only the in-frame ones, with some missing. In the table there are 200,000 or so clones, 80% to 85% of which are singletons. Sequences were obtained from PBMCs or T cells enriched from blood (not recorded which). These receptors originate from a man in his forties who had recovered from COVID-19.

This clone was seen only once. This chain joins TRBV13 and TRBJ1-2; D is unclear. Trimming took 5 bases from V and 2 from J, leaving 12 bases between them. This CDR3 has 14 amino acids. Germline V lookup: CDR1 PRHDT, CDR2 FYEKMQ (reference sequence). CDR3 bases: TGTGCCAGCAGCGAGGGAGAGCCCAACTATGGCTACACCTTC. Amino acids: CASSEGEPNYGYTF.

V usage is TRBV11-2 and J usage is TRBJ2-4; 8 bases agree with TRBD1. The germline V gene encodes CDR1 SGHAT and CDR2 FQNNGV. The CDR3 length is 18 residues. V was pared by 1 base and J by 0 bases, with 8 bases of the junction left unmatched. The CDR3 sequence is CASSLGPGGTIAKNIQYF. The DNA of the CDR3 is TGTGCCAGCAGCTTAGGTCCAGGGGGCACGATAGCCAAAAACATTCAGTACTTC.

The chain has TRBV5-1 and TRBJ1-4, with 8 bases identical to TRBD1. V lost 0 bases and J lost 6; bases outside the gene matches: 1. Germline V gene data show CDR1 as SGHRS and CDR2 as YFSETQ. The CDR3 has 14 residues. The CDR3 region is CASSLGTGYEKLFF. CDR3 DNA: TGCGCCAGCAGCTTGGGGACAGGGTATGAAAAACTGTTTTTT.

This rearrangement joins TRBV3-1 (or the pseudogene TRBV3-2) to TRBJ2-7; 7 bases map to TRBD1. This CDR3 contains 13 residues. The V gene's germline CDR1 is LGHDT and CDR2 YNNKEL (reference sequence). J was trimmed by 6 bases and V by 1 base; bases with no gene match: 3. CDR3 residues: CASSQGSGGEQYF. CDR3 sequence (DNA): TGTGCCAGCAGCCAAGGGTCAGGGGGCGAGCAGTACTTC.

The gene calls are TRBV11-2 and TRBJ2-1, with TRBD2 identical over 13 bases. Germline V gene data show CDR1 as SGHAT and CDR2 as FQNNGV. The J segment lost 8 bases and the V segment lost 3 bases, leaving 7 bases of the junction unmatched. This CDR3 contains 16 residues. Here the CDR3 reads CASSFTSGGGSDEQFF. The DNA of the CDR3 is TGTGCCAGCAGCTTTACTAGCGGGGGGGGCAGCGATGAGCAGTTCTTC.

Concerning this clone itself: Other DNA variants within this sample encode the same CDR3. Here the CDR3 reads CASSQGQGNYGYTF. The DNA of the CDR3 is TGTGCCAGCAGCCAAGGACAGGGGAACTATGGCTACACCTTC. This chain uses TRBV3-1 (or the pseudogene TRBV3-2) with TRBJ1-2, with 8 bases identical to TRBD1. The CDR3 contains 14 residues. With 1 base clipped from V and 2 bases from J, the junction kept 0 bases outside the gene matches. CDR1 and CDR2 from the germline V gene are LGHDT and YNNKEL (reference sequence).

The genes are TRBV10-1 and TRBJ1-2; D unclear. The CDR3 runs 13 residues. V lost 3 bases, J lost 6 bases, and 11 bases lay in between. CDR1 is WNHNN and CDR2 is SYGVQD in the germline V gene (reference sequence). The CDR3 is CASSDSVANGYTF. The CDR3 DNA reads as TGCGCCAGCAGTGACTCGGTTGCGAATGGCTACACCTTC.

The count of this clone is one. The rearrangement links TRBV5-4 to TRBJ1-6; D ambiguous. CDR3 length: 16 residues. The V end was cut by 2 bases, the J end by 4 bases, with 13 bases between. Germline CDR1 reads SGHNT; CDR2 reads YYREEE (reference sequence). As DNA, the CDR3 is TGTGCCAGCAGCTTCACCATGGCATTTTATAATTCACCCCTCCACTTT. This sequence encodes CASSFTMAFYNSPLHF. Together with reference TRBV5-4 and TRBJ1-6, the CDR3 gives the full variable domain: ETGVTQSPTHLIKTRGQQVTLRCSSQSGHNTVSWYQQALGQGPQFIFQYYREEENGRGNFPPRFSGLQFPNYSSELNVNALELDDSALYLCASSFTMAFYNSPLHFGNGTRLTVT.

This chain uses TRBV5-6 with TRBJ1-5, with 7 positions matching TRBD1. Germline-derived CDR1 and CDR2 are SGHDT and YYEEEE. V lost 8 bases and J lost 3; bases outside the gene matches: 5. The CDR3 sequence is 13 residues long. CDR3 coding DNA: TGTGCCAGTTCTGACAGGGACAATCAGCCCCAGCATTTT. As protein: CASSDRDNQPQHF.

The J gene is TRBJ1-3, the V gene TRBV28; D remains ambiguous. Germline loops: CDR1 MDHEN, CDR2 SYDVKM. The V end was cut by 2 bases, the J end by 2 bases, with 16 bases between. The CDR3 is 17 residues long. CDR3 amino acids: CASSLGLEGWTGNTIYF. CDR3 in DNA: TGTGCCAGCAGTTTAGGGCTAGAGGGTTGGACTGGAAACACCATATATTTT. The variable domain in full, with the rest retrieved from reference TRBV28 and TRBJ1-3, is DVKVTQSSRYLVKRTGEKVFLECVQDMDHENMFWYRQDPGLGLRLIYFSYDVKMKEKGDIPEGYSVSREKKERFSLILESASTNQTSMYLCASSLGLEGWTGNTIYFGEGSWLTVV.